The present T cell receptor (beta chain) was sequenced within a study of early stage breast cancer tumors listed by TCRdb under 2017. Concerning the study at large: Of the approximately 15 invasive breast tumors, 12 to 13 were found to be estrogen receptor-positive, progesterone receptor-positive and HER2-negative. Of the roughly twelve ER+/PR+/HER2- tumors, eight were classified as invasive ductal carcinomas and four as invasive lobular carcinomas. The average read coverage per sample was roughly 9.6-fold. A total of around 2.7 million templates, representing some 1.2 million unique clonotypes, were detected across all samples.

The investigation overall reported the following: Repertoires from blood resembled normal breast more closely than tumor, and using blood as a reference for each tissue separated tumor from normal in 14 of 16 patients. Enriched TCRB sequences shared across patients were found to be mostly commonly generated sequences that were unlikely to play an important role in the tumor microenvironment. The small cohort size prevented analysis by tumor subtype. Sequencing bulk genomic DNA from unsorted cells could not capture chain pairing or functional markers like CD4, CD8 and FOXP3. Compared with adjacent normal breast tissue, tumors had about 2.6-fold higher T cell density and higher clonality.

The study profiled bulk TCR beta-chain repertoires in matched peripheral blood, tumor and adjacent normal breast tissue taken from some 17 patients with early-stage breast cancer. Before surgery, about 5-10 mL of whole blood was collected into EDTA tubes and then processed within 2 hours. Ficoll-Paque centrifugation in SepMate-50 tubes was used to isolate peripheral blood mononuclear cells. For storage in liquid nitrogen, PBMCs were cryopreserved as aliquots of about 1.9 to 4 million cells in roughly 90% FBS with roughly 10% DMSO. Genomic DNA was extracted with the Qiagen AllPrep DNA/RNA Mini kit. The germline V gene supplies CDR1 LGHNT and CDR2 FRNRAP. Trimming costs V 7 bases and J 2 bases, and their ends lie 11 bases apart. Inclusive of the bounding cysteine and phenylalanine, the CDR3 is 13 residues long. Only the CDR3 part of the read is kept: 39 bases, read in frame from the first base. Notes on this clone: Its antigen remains unidentified. The sample holds no much larger clone one base away, and base qualities are not on file.

Two independent genomic DNA replicates were amplified for each sample, with roughly 0.5 ug used for blood and approximately 1.5 ug for tumor or normal breast. TCRB sequencing of genomic DNA was carried out with the ImmunoSeq Intro kit according to the manufacturer's instructions. Multiplex PCR ran roughly 30 cycles with proprietary primers and spike-in control sequences for absolute quantification. Single-end 150-bp reads were used to sequence an 87-bp fragment spanning the CDR3 and the flanking V and J genes. Each lane of an Illumina MiSeq running version 3.0 chemistry carried seven multiplexed samples, with two replicates apiece. As for how the authors treated the data: Raw data were processed by the vendor's proprietary pipeline, with both replicates merged into one result per sample. Productive rearrangements sharing the V-gene family, CDR3 amino acid sequence and J-gene segment were defined as clonotypes. Clonality was calculated as 1 minus the normalized Shannon entropy (Pielou evenness) of TCRB abundances. T cell density was estimated as total templates divided by the number of input cells, with the number of input cells inferred from the DNA input amount. Recon with default parameters was used to estimate total repertoire diversity and clonality. Clonotypes with over 0.1% abundance in tumor and at least 32-fold higher abundance in tumor than in normal breast were defined as tumor-enriched. TCRdb stores this immuneACCESS table with in-frame sequences only. Part of the clones is absent; in the studies checked, under half of the shortfall reflects unresolved V genes, and no reason is known for the rest. The D gene and trimming were derived from the DNA, and the V and J assignments and clone size from that table. The sample table records 25,000 to 35,000 clones; 80% of these occur just once. Together, the top ten hold 12% of the sample.

Recombination linked TRBV12-5 to TRBJ1-2, with TRBD1 perhaps the D gene, on 6 matching bases. Specimen: blood. This receptor was taken from a person in their sixties or seventies with breast cancer. In nucleotides, the sequence is TGTGCTAGTGCCCCGACAGGCAACTATGGCTACACCTTC. It encodes CASAPTGNYGYTF.